A single sample is the source of the 3 T cell receptor beta chains below, sequenced in a study of blood T cell repertoires in COVID-19. Here immunoSEQ multiplex PCR was the method, and the copy in TCRdb shows in-frame clones only, minus some. There are 410,000 or so clones in the sample; 89% occur only once, and roughly 1.5% lies in the top ten. Material for sequencing was peripheral blood. These receptors all come from a woman aged 40 to 55 with COVID-19, enrolled during active disease.

J is TRBJ2-1 and V is TRBV18; 7 nucleotides agree with TRBD1. Looked up from germline, CDR1 is KGHSH and CDR2 is LQKENI. V lost 4 bases and J lost 2; bases outside the gene matches: 8. This CDR3 is 16 amino acids long. CDR3: CASSLPGQSTYNEQFF. CDR3 nucleotides: TGTGCCAGCTCACTTCCGGGACAGAGTACCTACAATGAGCAGTTCTTC.

This chain uses TRBV15 with TRBJ1-1; D is ambiguous. The CDR3 runs 12 residues. V was trimmed by 3 bases and J by 2 bases, leaving 4 bases between them. From germline, CDR1 is LNHNV and CDR2 YYDKDF (reference sequence). CDR3 in amino acids: CATSSPNTEAFF. In DNA, the CDR3 is TGTGCCACCAGCAGCCCTAACACTGAAGCTTTCTTT.

The DNA for the CDR3 is TGTGCCATCGGACCGGGACACCCGTCGGCTGGCTACACCTTC. It encodes CAIGPGHPSAGYTF. This rearrangement joins TRBV28 to TRBJ1-2; D possibly corresponds to TRBD1 (6 bases). CDR1 is MDHEN, CDR2 SYDVKM, per germline. Trimming stripped 10 bases from V and 7 bases from J, with 22 bases between. There are 14 residues in the CDR3.